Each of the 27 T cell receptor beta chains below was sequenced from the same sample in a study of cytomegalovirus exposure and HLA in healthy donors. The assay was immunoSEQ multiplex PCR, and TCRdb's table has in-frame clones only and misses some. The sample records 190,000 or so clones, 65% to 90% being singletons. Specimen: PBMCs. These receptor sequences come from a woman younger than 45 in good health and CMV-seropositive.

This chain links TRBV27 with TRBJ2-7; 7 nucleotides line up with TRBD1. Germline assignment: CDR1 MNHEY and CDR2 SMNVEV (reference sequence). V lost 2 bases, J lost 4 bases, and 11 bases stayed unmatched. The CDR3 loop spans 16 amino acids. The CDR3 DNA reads TGTGCCAGCAGTTTAAGTAGGGGGCCGGGTAAGTACGAGCAGTACTTC. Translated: CASSLSRGPGKYEQYF.

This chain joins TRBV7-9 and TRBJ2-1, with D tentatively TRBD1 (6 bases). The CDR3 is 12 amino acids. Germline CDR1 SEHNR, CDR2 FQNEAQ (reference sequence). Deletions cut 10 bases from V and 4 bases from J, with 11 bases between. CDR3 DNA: TGTGCCACCACCGACAGGTACAATGAGCAGTTCTTC. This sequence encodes CATTDRYNEQFF.

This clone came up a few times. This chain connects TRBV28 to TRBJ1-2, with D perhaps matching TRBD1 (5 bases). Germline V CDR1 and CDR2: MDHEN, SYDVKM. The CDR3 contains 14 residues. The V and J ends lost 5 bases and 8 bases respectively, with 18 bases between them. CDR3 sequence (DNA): TGTGCCAGCAGTAGCCTCGGCAGGGATGGCGGCTACACCTTC. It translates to CASSSLGRDGGYTF.

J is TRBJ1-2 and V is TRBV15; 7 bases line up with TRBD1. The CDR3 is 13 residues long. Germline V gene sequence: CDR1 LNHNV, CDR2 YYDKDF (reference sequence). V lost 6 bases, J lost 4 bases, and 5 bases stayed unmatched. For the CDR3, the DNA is TGTGCCACCAGAAAGACAGGGACCTATGGCTACACCTTC. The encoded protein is CATRKTGTYGYTF.

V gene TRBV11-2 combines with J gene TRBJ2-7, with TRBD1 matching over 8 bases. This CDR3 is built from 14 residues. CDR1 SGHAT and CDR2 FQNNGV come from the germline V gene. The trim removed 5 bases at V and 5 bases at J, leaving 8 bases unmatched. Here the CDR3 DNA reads TGTGCCAGCAGCCGCAGGACAGGGTGGAACGAGCAGTACTTC. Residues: CASSRRTGWNEQYF.

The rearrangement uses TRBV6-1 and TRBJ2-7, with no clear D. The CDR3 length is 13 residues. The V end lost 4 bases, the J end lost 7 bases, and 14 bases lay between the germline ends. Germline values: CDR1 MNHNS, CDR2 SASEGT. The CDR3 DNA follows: TGTGCCAGCAGTGTAATGAGACTCGGGGAGCAGTACTTC. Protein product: CASSVMRLGEQYF.

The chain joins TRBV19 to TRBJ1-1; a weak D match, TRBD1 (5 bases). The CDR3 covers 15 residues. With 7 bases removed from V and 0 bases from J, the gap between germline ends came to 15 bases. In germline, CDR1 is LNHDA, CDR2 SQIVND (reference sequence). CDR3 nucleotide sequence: TGTGCCAGTAAGGGGTTAGGGGCAATGAACACTGAAGCTTTCTTT. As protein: CASKGLGAMNTEAFF. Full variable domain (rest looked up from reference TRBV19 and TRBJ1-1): DGGITQSPKYLFRKEGQNVTLSCEQNLNHDAMYWYRQDPGQGLRLIYYSQIVNDFQKGDIAEGYSVSREKKESFPLTVTSAQKNPTAFYLCASKGLGAMNTEAFFGQGTRLTVV.

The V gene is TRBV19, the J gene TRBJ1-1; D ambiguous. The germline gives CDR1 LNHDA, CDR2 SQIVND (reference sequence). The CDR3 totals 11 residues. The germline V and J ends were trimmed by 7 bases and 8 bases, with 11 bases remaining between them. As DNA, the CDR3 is TGTGCCAGTACCCGACGCGGGGAAGCTTTCTTT. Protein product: CASTRRGEAFF.

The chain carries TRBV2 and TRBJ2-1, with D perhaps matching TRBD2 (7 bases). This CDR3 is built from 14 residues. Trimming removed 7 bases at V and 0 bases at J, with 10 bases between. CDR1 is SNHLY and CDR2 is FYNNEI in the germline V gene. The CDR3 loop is CASKGGSSYNEQFF. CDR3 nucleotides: TGTGCCAGCAAGGGGGGGAGCTCCTACAATGAGCAGTTCTTC.

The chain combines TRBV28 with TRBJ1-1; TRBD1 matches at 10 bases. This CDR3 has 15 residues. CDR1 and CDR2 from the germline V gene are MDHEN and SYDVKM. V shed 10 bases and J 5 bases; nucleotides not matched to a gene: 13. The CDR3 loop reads CATRKTGGERTEAFF. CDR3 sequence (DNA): TGTGCCACCCGAAAGACAGGGGGCGAAAGAACTGAAGCTTTCTTT.

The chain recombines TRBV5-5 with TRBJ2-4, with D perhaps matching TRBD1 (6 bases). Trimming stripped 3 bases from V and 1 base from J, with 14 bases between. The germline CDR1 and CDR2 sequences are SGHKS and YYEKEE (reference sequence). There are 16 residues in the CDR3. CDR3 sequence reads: CASSSAFDRAKNIQYF. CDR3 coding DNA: TGTGCCAGCAGCTCCGCCTTTGACAGGGCCAAAAACATTCAGTACTTC.

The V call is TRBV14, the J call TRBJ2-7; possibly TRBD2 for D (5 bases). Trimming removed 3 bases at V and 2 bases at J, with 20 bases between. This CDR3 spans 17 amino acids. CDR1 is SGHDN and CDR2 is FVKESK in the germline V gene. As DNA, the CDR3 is TGTGCCAGCAGCCATCATCTAGCAGAAGTGTATCCCTACGAGCAGTACTTC. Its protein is CASSHHLAEVYPYEQYF.

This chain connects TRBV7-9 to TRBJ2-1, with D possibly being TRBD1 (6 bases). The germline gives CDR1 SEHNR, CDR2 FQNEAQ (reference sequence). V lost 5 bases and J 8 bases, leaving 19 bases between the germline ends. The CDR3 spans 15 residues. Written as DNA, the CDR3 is TGTGCCAGCAGCGCAGCCAACAGGGTTCGATATGAGCAGTTCTTC. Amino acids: CASSAANRVRYEQFF. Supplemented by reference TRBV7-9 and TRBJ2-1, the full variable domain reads DTGVSQNPRHKITKRGQNVTFRCDPISEHNRLYWYRQTLGQGPEFLTYFQNEAQLEKSRLLSDRFSAERPKGSFSTLEIQRTEQGDSAMYLCASSAANRVRYEQFFGPGTRLTVL.

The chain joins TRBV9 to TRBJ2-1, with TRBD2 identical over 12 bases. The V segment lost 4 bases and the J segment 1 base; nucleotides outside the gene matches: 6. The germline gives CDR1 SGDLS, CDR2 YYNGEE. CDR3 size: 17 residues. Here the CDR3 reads CASSPRLAGVSYNEQFF. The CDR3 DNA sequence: TGTGCCAGCAGCCCGCGACTAGCGGGAGTTTCCTACAATGAGCAGTTCTTC.

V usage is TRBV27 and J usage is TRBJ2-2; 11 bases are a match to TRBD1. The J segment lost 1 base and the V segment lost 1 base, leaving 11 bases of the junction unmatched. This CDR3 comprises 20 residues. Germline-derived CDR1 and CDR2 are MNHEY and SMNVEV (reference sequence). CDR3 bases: TGTGCCAGCAGTTTATACGGGTACCGCGGGACAGGGGGGAACACCGGGGAGCTGTTTTTT. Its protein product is CASSLYGYRGTGGNTGELFF.

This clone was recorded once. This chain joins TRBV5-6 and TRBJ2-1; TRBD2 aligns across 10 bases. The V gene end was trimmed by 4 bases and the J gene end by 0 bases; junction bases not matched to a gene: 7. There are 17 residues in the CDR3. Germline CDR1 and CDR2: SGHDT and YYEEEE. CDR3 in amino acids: CASSLRTSGASYNEQFF. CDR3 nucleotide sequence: TGTGCCAGCAGCCTGCGGACTAGCGGAGCCTCCTACAATGAGCAGTTCTTC.

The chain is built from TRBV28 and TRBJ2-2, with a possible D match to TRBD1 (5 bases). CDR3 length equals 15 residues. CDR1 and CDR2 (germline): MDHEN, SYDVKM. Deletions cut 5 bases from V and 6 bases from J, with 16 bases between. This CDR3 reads CASSLLTVISGELFF. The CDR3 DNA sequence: TGTGCCAGCAGTCTCCTGACAGTGATCTCCGGGGAGCTGTTTTTT. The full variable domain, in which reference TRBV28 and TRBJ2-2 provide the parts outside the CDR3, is DVKVTQSSRYLVKRTGEKVFLECVQDMDHENMFWYRQDPGLGLRLIYFSYDVKMKEKGDIPEGYSVSREKKERFSLILESASTNQTSMYLCASSLLTVISGELFFGEGSRLTVL.

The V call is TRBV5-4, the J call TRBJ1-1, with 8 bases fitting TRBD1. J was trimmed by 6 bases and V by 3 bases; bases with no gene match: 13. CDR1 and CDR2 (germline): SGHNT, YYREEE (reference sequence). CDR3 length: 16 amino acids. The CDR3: CASSYYYTGGVAEAFF. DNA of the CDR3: TGTGCCAGCAGCTATTACTATACAGGGGGAGTCGCTGAAGCTTTCTTT.

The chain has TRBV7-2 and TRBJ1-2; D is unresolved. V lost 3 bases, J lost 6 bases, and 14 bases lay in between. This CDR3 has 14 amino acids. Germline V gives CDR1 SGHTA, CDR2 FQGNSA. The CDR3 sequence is CASSFLRVGNGYTF. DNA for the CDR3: TGTGCCAGCAGCTTTTTGAGGGTTGGGAATGGCTACACCTTC.

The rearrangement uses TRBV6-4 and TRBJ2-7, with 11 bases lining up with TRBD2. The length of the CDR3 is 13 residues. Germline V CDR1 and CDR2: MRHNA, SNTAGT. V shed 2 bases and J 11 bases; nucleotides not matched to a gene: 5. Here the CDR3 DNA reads TGTGCCAGCAGTGACACTAGCGGGAGTTTCAAGTACTTC. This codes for CASSDTSGSFKYF.

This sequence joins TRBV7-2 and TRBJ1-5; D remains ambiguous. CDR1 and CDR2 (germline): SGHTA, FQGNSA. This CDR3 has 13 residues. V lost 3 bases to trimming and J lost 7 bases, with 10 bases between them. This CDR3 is CASSLGLWQPQHF. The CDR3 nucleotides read TGTGCCAGCAGCTTGGGCCTTTGGCAGCCCCAGCATTTT.

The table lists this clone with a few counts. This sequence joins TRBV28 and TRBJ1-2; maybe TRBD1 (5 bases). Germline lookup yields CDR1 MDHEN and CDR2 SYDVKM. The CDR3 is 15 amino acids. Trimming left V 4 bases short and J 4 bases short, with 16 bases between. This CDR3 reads CASSSIDRDVYGYTF. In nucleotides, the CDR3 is TGTGCCAGCAGTTCTATAGACAGAGATGTCTATGGCTACACCTTC.

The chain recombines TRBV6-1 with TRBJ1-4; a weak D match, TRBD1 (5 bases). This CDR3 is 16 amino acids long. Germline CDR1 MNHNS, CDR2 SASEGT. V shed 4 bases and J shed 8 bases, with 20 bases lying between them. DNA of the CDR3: TGTGCCAGCAGTGGAGGTTTCGGAGGGGAGGGAGAAAAACTGTTTTTT. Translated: CASSGGFGGEGEKLFF.

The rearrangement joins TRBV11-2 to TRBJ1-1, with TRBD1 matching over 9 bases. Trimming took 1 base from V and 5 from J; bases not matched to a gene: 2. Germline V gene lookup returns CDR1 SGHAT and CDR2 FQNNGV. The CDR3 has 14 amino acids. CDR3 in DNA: TGTGCCAGCAGCTTAGGGGGACAGGGTACTGAAGCTTTCTTT. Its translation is CASSLGGQGTEAFF.

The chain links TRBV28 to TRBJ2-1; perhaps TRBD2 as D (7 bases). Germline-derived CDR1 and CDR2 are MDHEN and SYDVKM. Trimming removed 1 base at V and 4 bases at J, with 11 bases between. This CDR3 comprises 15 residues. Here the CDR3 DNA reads TGTGCCAGCAGTTTATCGCGGGGGCGTTACAATGAGCAGTTCTTC. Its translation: CASSLSRGRYNEQFF.

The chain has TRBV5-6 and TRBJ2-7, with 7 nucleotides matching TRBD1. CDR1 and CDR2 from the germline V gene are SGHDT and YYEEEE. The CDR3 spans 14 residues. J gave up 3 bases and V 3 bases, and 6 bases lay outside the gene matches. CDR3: CASSYRDSLYEQYF. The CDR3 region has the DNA TGTGCCAGCAGCTACCGGGACAGCCTCTACGAGCAGTACTTC.

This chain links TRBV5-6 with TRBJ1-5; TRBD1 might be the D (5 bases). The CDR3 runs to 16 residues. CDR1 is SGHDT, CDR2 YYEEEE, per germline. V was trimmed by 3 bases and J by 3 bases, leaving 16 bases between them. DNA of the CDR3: TGTGCCAGCAGCTACGGAAAAGGGGCAGTCAATCAGCCCCAGCATTTT. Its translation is CASSYGKGAVNQPQHF.